The next 27 T cell receptor beta chains were all read from a single sample in a study of control samples from healthy donors and cancer patients. Repertoires were generated with immunoSEQ multiplex PCR, while TCRdb's copy carries only in-frame clones and drops some. The sample records roughly 89,000 clones, 91% being singletons. Sequenced input: blood. The receptors come from a man between 50 and 59 years old in good health.

The V gene is TRBV5-6, the J gene TRBJ2-7; D is unresolved. V lost 3 bases, J lost 0 bases, and 10 bases lay in between. Germline V gives CDR1 SGHDT, CDR2 YYEEEE. CDR3 length: 14 residues. The CDR3 reads CASSSGVGSYEQYF. As DNA, the CDR3 is TGTGCCAGCAGCTCTGGGGTGGGCTCCTACGAGCAGTACTTC. Drawing the rest from reference TRBV5-6 and TRBJ2-7, the complete variable domain is DAGVTQSPTHLIKTRGQQVTLRCSPKSGHDTVSWYQQALGQGPQFIFQYYEEEERQRGNFPDRFSGHQFPNYSSELNVNALLLGDSALYLCASSSGVGSYEQYFGPGTRLTVT.

The chain carries TRBV10-1 and TRBJ2-7; D is undetermined. CDR1 is WNHNN and CDR2 is SYGVQD in the germline V gene (reference sequence). V was trimmed by 0 bases and J by 1 base, leaving 10 bases between them. The CDR3 is 15 residues long. As DNA, the CDR3 is TGCGCCAGCAGTGAGTCCTGTTACCCATCCTACGAGCAGTACTTC. The encoded protein is CASSESCYPSYEQYF.

The chain links TRBV2 to TRBJ1-1, with a tentative D call TRBD1 (6 bases). CDR3 length: 14 amino acids. CDR1 is SNHLY, CDR2 FYNNEI, per germline. Trimming shortened V by 8 bases and J by 3 bases, and 16 bases separated the two germline ends. The CDR3 loop reads CASGRGVRDTEAFF. In nucleotides, the CDR3 is TGTGCCAGCGGAAGGGGGGTTAGGGACACTGAAGCTTTCTTT.

The chain combines TRBV12-5 with TRBJ2-3; D perhaps matches TRBD1 (6 bases). This CDR3 comprises 15 residues. CDR1 and CDR2 (germline): LGHNT, FRNRAP. The V end was cut by 7 bases, the J end by 6 bases, with 20 bases between. CDR3 nucleotide sequence: TGTGCTAGTGCCCCCGGCAGGGGTAGGTGGGATACGCAGTATTTT. Translation gives CASAPGRGRWDTQYF.

This chain joins TRBV15 and TRBJ1-1; 8 bases align to TRBD1. Germline CDR1 LNHNV, CDR2 YYDKDF (reference sequence). The V gene end was trimmed by 8 bases and the J gene end by 5 bases; junction bases not matched to a gene: 7. The CDR3 extends over 13 amino acids. The CDR3 DNA is TGTGCCACCGGAGAAGACAGGGGAACTGAAGCTTTCTTT. Its protein is CATGEDRGTEAFF.

The chain recombines TRBV6-5 with TRBJ1-5; 9 positions agree with TRBD1. With V trimmed by 7 bases and J by 12 bases, 10 bases remained unmatched. The germline V gene has CDR1 MNHEY and CDR2 SVGAGI. The CDR3 is made up of 13 amino acids. CDR3 residues: CASTPDRGGLQHF. As DNA, the CDR3 is TGTGCCAGCACCCCGGACAGGGGCGGTCTCCAGCATTTT.

J is TRBJ1-6 and V is TRBV12-3 or TRBV12-4; no clear D gene. The CDR3 extends over 12 amino acids. Trimming stripped 6 bases from V and 7 bases from J, with 7 bases between. CDR3 DNA: TGTGCCAGCAGAGTTAGGAATTCACCCCTCCACTTT. Amino acids: CASRVRNSPLHF.

V gene TRBV7-2 combines with J gene TRBJ1-1; no definite D call. This CDR3 has 17 residues. Germline V gene sequence: CDR1 SGHTA, CDR2 FQGNSA. The V gene lost 1 base and the J gene lost 1 base, with 16 bases spanning the gap. CDR3 in DNA: TGTGCCAGCAGCTTAGTTGGAAGGGTACGGCGGAACACTGAAGCTTTCTTT. Its translation is CASSLVGRVRRNTEAFF.

The chain combines TRBV7-9 with TRBJ1-3; the D gene is possibly TRBD1 (5 bases). V lost 5 bases and J lost 11, with 13 bases in between. The CDR3 is 12 amino acids. Per the germline V gene, CDR1 is SEHNR and CDR2 is FQNEAQ (reference sequence). CDR3 in amino acids: CASSPPLGAIYF. The CDR3 region has the DNA TGTGCCAGCAGCCCCCCTCTAGGGGCCATATATTTT.

The chain recombines TRBV10-1 with TRBJ2-2; D uncertain. Germline lookup yields CDR1 WNHNN and CDR2 SYGVQD (reference sequence). The V gene lost 0 bases and the J gene lost 5 bases, with 4 bases spanning the gap. The CDR3 sequence is 13 residues long. Written as DNA, the CDR3 is TGCGCCAGCAGTGAGTCGGCTACCGGGGAGCTGTTTTTT. Protein: CASSESATGELFF.

The chain combines TRBV7-9 with TRBJ1-2; D remains ambiguous. Per the germline V gene, CDR1 is SEHNR and CDR2 is FQNEAQ (reference sequence). The ends were cut back, 5 bases at V and 2 bases at J, with 12 bases in the middle. This CDR3 contains 14 residues. Here the CDR3 DNA reads TGTGCCAGCAGCCCACTTGCGGGGAACTATGGCTACACCTTC. Translating it yields CASSPLAGNYGYTF. Based on the CDR3 plus reference TRBV7-9 and TRBJ1-2, the full variable domain is DTGVSQNPRHKITKRGQNVTFRCDPISEHNRLYWYRQTLGQGPEFLTYFQNEAQLEKSRLLSDRFSAERPKGSFSTLEIQRTEQGDSAMYLCASSPLAGNYGYTFGSGTRLTVV.

The V gene is TRBV12-5, the J gene TRBJ2-3; D may be TRBD1 or TRBD2 (5 bases each). Trimming pared 5 bases from V and 0 bases from J, leaving 12 bases between. The CDR3 consists of 15 residues. Germline-derived CDR1 and CDR2 are LGHNT and FRNRAP. The CDR3 region has the DNA TGTGCTAGTGGTCCGGGACCCTCTAGCACAGATACGCAGTATTTT. This sequence encodes CASGPGPSSTDTQYF. Drawing the rest from reference TRBV12-5 and TRBJ2-3, the complete variable domain is DARVTQTPRHKVTEMGQEVTMRCQPILGHNTVFWYRQTMMQGLELLAYFRNRAPLDDSGMPKDRFSAEMPDATLATLKIQPSEPRDSAVYFCASGPGPSSTDTQYFGPGTRLTVL.

This chain links TRBV3-1 (or the pseudogene TRBV3-2) with TRBJ2-4; D is perhaps TRBD1 or TRBD2 (5 bases each). Germline loops: CDR1 LGHDT, CDR2 YNNKEL (reference sequence). V was shortened by 0 bases and J by 1 base, with 13 bases between the two germline ends. The CDR3 is made up of 17 amino acids. The CDR3 DNA follows: TGTGCCAGCAGCCAAGACTGGGGGAAGGGCGCCAAAAACATTCAGTACTTC. Its translation: CASSQDWGKGAKNIQYF.

The chain uses TRBV30 and TRBJ2-3, with 9 bases identical to TRBD2. This CDR3 spans 14 amino acids. Germline loops: CDR1 GTSNPN, CDR2 SVGIG (reference sequence). Unmatched junction bases numbered 0, after V lost 2 bases and J lost 0 bases. The CDR3 loop reads CAWSLAGSTDTQYF. The CDR3 DNA is TGTGCCTGGAGTCTAGCGGGGAGCACAGATACGCAGTATTTT.

V is TRBV18 and J is TRBJ1-1; no definite D call. CDR3 length: 17 amino acids. V lost 4 bases and J 2 bases, leaving 20 bases between the germline ends. Germline loops: CDR1 KGHSH, CDR2 LQKENI. CDR3 coding DNA: TGTGCCAGCTCACTGAAAAAATGGGAGGCGGCCAACACTGAAGCTTTCTTT. Translated: CASSLKKWEAANTEAFF.

The chain has TRBV30 and TRBJ1-1, with no clear D. V gave up 3 bases and J gave up 1 base, with 6 bases separating them. The germline CDR1 and CDR2 sequences are GTSNPN and SVGIG (reference sequence). This CDR3 contains 12 residues. The CDR3 DNA is TGTGCCTGGAGAAATCAGAACACTGAAGCTTTCTTT. Protein sequence: CAWRNQNTEAFF.

CDR3 loop: CASSLGAPRDTEAFF. The CDR3 coding sequence is TGCGCCAGCAGCTTGGGGGCTCCCCGGGATACTGAAGCTTTCTTT. The V gene is TRBV5-1, the J gene TRBJ1-1; D is unresolved. The CDR3 extends over 15 amino acids. Germline V gene sequence: CDR1 SGHRS, CDR2 YFSETQ. The V gene lost 0 bases and the J gene lost 5 bases, with 14 bases spanning the gap.

The chain is built from TRBV6-5 and TRBJ1-2, with D maybe TRBD1 (5 bases). Germline V CDR1 and CDR2: MNHEY, SVGAGI. The CDR3 sequence is 13 residues long. V lost 10 bases and J 3 bases, leaving 15 bases between the germline ends. CDR3 residues: CATHQGGDYGYTF. The CDR3 DNA reads as TGTGCCACACATCAAGGAGGGGACTATGGCTACACCTTC.

The chain links TRBV19 to TRBJ1-2; 7 bases align to TRBD1. Germline V gene lookup returns CDR1 LNHDA and CDR2 SQIVND (reference sequence). This CDR3 is built from 15 residues. J lost 6 bases, V lost 5 bases, and 12 bases had no gene match. CDR3 DNA sequence: TGTGCCAGTAGTCTTCATAAGGGACAGCGCAATGGCTACACCTTC. Its translation is CASSLHKGQRNGYTF.

V and J are TRBV2 and TRBJ1-2; D remains unclear. Trimming took off 4 bases at V and 1 base at J, with 10 bases between the two ends. The length of the CDR3 is 14 residues. Germline V gene data show CDR1 as SNHLY and CDR2 as FYNNEI. The CDR3 DNA is TGTGCCAGCAGTGTCACAGATCTTAACTATGGCTACACCTTC. This encodes CASSVTDLNYGYTF.

A single count supports this clone. The chain employs TRBV6-5 and TRBJ1-2; unclear D gene. Germline V lookup: CDR1 MNHEY, CDR2 SVGAGI. The CDR3 is 10 amino acids. Between the trimmed V and J ends, which lost 10 bases and 8 bases, there was a span of 11 bases. The CDR3 bases are TGTGCCACGAGGGAGGGAGGCTACACCTTC. Translated: CATREGGYTF.

The rearrangement joins TRBV14 to TRBJ1-2; no clear D. Deletions cut 1 base from V and 0 bases from J, with 12 bases between. The CDR3 is 16 residues long. Germline CDR1 reads SGHDN; CDR2 reads FVKESK. In DNA, the CDR3 is TGTGCCAGCAGCCAAGTTGGAAGGTTAGCTAACTATGGCTACACCTTC. It encodes CASSQVGRLANYGYTF. Together with reference TRBV14 and TRBJ1-2, the CDR3 gives the full variable domain: EAGVTQFPSHSVIEKGQTVTLRCDPISGHDNLYWYRRVMGKEIKFLLHFVKESKQDESGMPNNRFLAERTGGTYSTLKVQPAELEDSGVYFCASSQVGRLANYGYTFGSGTRLTVV.

This sequence joins TRBV7-9 and TRBJ2-7; D unclear. Germline CDR1 is SEHNR and CDR2 is FQNEAQ (reference sequence). With 2 bases removed from V and 8 bases from J, the gap between germline ends came to 16 bases. CDR3 size: 14 residues. This chain's CDR3 is CASSLSQQLLQQYF. DNA of the CDR3: TGTGCCAGCAGCTTATCCCAACAGCTTCTCCAGCAGTACTTC.

This clone was counted a single time. The chain couples TRBV11-2 to TRBJ1-2, with D perhaps TRBD1 (6 bases). The CDR3 contains 15 residues. Germline CDR1 reads SGHAT; CDR2 reads FQNNGV. V lost 2 bases, J lost 4 bases, and 14 bases lay in between. CDR3 DNA sequence: TGTGCCAGCAGCTTAAACGGGCGGGGGCTCTATGGCTACACCTTC. Its translation: CASSLNGRGLYGYTF.

The chain combines TRBV7-9 with TRBJ1-1; D ambiguous. Trimming pared 5 bases from V and 0 bases from J, leaving 10 bases between. Germline V CDR1 and CDR2: SEHNR, FQNEAQ (reference sequence). This CDR3 has 14 amino acids. This chain's CDR3 is CASSPRLVNTEAFF. The CDR3 coding sequence is TGTGCCAGCAGCCCCCGATTAGTGAACACTGAAGCTTTCTTT.

The rearrangement uses TRBV5-1 and TRBJ1-6; no reliable D call. The CDR3 contains 14 residues. The V gene's germline CDR1 is SGHRS and CDR2 YFSETQ. Trimming took 2 bases from V and 7 from J, leaving 10 bases between them. Here the CDR3 reads CASSFDGSNSPLHF. The DNA of the CDR3 is TGCGCCAGCAGCTTCGACGGTTCAAATTCACCCCTCCACTTT.

The rearrangement uses TRBV5-1 and TRBJ2-1; 11 nucleotides match TRBD1. There are 14 residues in the CDR3. The J segment lost 8 bases and the V segment lost 7 bases, leaving 8 bases of the junction unmatched. Germline V lookup: CDR1 SGHRS, CDR2 YFSETQ. The CDR3 sequence is CASLGTGGTYEQFF. The CDR3 DNA is TGCGCCAGCCTCGGGACAGGGGGTACTTATGAGCAGTTCTTC.